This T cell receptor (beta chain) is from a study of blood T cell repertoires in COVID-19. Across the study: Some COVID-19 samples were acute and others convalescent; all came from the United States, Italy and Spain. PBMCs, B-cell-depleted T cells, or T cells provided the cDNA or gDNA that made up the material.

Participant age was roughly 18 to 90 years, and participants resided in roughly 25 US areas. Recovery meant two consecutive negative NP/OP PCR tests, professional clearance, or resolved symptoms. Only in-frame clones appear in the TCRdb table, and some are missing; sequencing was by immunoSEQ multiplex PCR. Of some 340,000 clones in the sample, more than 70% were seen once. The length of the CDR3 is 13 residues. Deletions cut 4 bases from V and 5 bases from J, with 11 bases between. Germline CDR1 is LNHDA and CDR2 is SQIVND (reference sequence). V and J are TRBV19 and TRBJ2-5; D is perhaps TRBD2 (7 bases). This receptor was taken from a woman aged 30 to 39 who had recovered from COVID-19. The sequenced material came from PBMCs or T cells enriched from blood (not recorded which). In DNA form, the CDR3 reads TGTGCCAGTAGTACGGGGGGCAGGGAGACCCAGTACTTC. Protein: CASSTGGRETQYF.